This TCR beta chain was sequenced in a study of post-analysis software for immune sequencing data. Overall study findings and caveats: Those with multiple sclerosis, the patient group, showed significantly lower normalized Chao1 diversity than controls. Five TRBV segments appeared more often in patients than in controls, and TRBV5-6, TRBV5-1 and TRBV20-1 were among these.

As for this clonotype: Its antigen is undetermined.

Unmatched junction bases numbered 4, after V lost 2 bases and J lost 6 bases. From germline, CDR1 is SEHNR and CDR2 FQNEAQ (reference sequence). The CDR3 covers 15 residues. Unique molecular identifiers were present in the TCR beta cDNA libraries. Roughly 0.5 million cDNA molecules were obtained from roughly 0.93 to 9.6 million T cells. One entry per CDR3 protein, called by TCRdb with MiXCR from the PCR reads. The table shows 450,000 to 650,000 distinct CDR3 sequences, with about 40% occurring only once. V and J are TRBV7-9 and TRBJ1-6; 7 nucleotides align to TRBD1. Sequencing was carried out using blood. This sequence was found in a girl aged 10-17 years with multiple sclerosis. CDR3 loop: CASSLLTGPNSPLHF. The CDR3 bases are TGTGCCAGCAGCTTACTGACAGGGCCTAATTCACCCCTCCACTTT.